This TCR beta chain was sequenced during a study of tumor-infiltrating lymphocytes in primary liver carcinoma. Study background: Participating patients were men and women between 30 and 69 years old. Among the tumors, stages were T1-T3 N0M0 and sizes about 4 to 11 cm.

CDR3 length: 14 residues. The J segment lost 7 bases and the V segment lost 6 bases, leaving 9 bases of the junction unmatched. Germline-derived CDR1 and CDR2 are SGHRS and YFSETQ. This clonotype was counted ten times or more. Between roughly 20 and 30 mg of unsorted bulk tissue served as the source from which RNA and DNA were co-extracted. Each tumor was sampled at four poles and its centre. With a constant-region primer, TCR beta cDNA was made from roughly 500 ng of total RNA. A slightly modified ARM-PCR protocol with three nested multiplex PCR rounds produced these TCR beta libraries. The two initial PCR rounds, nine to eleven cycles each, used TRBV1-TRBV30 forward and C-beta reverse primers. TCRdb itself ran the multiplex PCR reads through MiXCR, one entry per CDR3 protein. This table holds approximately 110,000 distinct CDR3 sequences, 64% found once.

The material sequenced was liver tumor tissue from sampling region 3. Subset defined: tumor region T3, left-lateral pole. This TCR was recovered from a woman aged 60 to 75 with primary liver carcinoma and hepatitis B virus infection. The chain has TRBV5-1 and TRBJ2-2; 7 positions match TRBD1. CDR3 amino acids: CASNRDSTGGELFF. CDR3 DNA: TGCGCCAGCAACCGGGACAGTACAGGCGGGGAGCTGTTTTTT.